The source of this T cell receptor beta chain is a study of beta chain features in type 1 diabetes. The CDR3 has 13 amino acids. Deletions cut 0 bases from V and 2 bases from J, with 4 bases between. Germline V gives CDR1 MGHRA, CDR2 YSYEKL. Isolated RNA was reverse transcribed in full, so expressed TCRB transcripts were sequenced. Method: immunoSEQ multiplex PCR; TCRdb's copy keeps in-frame clones and lacks some. This table holds hundreds of thousands of clones, 13% found once. Notes on the study in general: Type 1 diabetes patients had moderately but significantly shorter TCRB CDR3s in all four CD4+ subsets.

With regard to this clone: Its cognate antigen is unknown.

The sequencing sample was made of naive CD4+ T cells from blood. The TCR was taken from a young man with type 1 diabetes. This chain connects TRBV4-1 to TRBJ2-5; D gene ambiguous. The CDR3 bases are TGCGCCAGCAGCCAAGAAGGACAAGAGACCCAGTACTTC. It translates to CASSQEGQETQYF.